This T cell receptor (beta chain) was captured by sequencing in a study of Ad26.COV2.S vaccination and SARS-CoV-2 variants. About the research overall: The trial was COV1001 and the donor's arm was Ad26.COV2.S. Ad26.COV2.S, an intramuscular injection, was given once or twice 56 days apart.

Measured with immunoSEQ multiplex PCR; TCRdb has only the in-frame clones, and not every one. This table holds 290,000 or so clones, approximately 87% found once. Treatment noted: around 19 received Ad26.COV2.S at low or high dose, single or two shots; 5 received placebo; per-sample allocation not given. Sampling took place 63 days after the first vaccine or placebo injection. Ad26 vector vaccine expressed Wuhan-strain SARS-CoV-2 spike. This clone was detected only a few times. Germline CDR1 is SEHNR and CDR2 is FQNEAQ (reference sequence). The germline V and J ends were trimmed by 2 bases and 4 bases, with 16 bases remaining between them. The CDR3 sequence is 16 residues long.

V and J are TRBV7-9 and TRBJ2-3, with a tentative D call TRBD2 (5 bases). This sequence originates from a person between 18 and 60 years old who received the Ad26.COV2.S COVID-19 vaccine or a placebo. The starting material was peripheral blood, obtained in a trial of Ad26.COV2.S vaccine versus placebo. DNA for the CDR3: TGTGCCAGCAGCTTATTGGGTGGGAGCGTCGCAGATACGCAGTATTTT. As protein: CASSLLGGSVADTQYF.